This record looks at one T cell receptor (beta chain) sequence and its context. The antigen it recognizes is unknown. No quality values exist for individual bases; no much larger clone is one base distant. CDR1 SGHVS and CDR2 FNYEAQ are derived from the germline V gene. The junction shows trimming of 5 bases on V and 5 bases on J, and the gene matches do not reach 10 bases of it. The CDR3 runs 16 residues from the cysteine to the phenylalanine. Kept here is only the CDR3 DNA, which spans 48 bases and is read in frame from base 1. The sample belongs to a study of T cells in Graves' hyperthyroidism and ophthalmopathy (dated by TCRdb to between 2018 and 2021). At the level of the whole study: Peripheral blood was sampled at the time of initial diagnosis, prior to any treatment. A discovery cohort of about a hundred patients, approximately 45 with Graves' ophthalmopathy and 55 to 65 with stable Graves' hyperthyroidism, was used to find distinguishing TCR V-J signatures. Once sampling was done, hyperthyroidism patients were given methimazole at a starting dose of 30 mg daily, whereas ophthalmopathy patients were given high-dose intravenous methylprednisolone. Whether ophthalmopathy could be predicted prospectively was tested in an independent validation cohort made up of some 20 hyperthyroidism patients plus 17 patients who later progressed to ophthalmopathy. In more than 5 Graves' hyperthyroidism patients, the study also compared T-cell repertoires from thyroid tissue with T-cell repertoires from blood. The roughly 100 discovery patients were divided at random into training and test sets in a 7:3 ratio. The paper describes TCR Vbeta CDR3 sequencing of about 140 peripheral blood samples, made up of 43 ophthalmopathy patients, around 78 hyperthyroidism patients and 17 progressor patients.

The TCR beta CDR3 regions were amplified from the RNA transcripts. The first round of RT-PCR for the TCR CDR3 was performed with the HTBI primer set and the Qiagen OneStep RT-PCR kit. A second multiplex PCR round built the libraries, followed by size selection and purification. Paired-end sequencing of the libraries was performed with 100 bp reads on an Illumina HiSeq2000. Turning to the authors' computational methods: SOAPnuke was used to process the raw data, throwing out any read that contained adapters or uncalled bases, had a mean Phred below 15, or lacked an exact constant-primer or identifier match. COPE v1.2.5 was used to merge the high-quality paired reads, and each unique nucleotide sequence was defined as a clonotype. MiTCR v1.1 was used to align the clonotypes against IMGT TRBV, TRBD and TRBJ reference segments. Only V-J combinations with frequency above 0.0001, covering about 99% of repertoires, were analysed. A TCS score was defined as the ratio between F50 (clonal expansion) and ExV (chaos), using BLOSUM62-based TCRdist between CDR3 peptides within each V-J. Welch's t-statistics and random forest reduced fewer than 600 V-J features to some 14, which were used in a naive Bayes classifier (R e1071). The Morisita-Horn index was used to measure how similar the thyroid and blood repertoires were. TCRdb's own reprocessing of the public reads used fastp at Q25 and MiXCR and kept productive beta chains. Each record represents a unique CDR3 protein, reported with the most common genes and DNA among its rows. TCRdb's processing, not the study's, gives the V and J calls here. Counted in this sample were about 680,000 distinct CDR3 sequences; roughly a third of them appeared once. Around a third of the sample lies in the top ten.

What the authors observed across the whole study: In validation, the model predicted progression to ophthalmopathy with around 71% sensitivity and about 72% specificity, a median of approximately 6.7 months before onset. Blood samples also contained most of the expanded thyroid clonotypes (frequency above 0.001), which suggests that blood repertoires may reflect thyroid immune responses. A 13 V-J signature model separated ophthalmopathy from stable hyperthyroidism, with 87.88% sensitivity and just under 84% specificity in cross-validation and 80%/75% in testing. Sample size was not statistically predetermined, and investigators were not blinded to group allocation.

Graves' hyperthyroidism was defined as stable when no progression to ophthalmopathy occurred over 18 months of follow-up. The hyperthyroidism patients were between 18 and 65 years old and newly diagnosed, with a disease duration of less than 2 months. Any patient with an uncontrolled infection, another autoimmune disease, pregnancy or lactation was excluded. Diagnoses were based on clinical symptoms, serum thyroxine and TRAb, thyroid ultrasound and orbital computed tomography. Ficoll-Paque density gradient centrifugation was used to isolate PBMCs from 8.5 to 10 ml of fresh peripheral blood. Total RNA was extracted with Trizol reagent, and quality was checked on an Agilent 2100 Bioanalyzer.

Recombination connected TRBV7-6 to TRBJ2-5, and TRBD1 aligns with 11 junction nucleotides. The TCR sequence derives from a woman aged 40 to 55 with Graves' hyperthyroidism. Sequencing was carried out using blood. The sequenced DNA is TGTGCCAGCAGCCACGGACCGGGACAGGGGGTCGAGACCCAGTACTTC. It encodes CASSHGPGQGVETQYF.